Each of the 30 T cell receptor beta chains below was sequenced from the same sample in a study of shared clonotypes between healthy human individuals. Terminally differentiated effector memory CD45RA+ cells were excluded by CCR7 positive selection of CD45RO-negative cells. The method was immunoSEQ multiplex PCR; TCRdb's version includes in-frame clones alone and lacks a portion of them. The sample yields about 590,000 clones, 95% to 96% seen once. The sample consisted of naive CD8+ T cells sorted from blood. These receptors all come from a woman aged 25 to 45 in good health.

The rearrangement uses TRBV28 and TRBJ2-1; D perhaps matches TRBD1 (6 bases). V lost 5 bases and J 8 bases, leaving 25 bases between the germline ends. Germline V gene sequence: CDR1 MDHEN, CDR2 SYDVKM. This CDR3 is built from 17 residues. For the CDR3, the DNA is TGTGCCAGCAGTCCTAGAGGGAGTTTCAGGGGTTACGATGAGCAGTTCTTC. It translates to CASSPRGSFRGYDEQFF.

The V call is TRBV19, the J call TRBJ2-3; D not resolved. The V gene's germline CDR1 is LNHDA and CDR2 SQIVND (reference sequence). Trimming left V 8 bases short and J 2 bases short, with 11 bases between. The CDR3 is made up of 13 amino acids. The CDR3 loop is CASSRVDTDTQYF. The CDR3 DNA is TGTGCCAGTTCACGGGTGGACACAGATACGCAGTATTTT.

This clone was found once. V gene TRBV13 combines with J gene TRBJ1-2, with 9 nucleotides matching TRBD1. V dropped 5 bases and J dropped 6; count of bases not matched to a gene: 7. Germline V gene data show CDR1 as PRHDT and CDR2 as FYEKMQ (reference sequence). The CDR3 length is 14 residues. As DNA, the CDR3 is TGTGCCAGCAGCCAAGGACAGGGGTTCCATGGCTACACCTTC. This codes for CASSQGQGFHGYTF.

CDR3 coding DNA: TGTGCCAGCAGTGAAGGGACAACCTTGTGGGGCTACACCTTC. Encoded protein: CASSEGTTLWGYTF. The V and J genes are TRBV6-1 and TRBJ1-2; D possibly corresponds to TRBD1 (5 bases). V was trimmed by 1 base and J by 8 bases, leaving 14 bases between them. Germline CDR1 MNHNS, CDR2 SASEGT. The CDR3 length is 14 residues.

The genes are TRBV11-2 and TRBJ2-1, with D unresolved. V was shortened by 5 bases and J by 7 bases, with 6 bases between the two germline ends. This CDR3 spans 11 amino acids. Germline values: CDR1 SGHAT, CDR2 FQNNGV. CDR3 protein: CASSIMNEQFF. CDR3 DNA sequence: TGTGCCAGCAGCATTATGAATGAGCAGTTCTTC. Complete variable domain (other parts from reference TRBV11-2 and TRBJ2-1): EAGVAQSPRYKIIEKRQSVAFWCNPISGHATLYWYQQILGQGPKLLIQFQNNGVVDDSQLPKDRFSAERLKGVDSTLKIQPAKLEDSAVYLCASSIMNEQFFGPGTRLTVL.

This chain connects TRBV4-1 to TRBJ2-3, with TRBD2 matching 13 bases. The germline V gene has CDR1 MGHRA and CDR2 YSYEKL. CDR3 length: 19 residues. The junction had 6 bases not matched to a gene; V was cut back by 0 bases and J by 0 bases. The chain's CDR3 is CASSQETSGRRGSTDTQYF. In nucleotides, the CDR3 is TGCGCCAGCAGCCAAGAGACTAGCGGGAGGAGGGGAAGCACAGATACGCAGTATTTT.

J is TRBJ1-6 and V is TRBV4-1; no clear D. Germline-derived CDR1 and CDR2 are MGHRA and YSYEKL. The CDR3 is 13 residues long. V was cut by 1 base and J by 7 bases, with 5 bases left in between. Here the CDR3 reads CASSQVVNSPLHF. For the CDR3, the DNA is TGCGCCAGCAGCCAAGTGGTGAATTCACCCCTCCACTTT.

CDR3 in DNA: TGTGCCAGCACCCGAACAGGGTTGGCTAATGAAAAACTGTTTTTT. It yields the protein CASTRTGLANEKLFF. The J gene is TRBJ1-4, the V gene TRBV27; perhaps TRBD1 as D (6 bases). The CDR3 contains 15 residues. V lost 7 bases and J lost 3, with 15 bases in between. The germline V gene has CDR1 MNHEY and CDR2 SMNVEV (reference sequence).

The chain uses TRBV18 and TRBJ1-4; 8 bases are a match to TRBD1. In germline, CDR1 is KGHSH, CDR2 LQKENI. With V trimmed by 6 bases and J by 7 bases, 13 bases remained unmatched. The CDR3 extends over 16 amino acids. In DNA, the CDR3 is TGTGCCAGCTCGTACCTCCAGGGGGCGTCGGGTGAAAAACTGTTTTTT. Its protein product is CASSYLQGASGEKLFF.

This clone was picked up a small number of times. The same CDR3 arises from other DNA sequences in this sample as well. CDR3 sequence (DNA): TGTGCCAGCAGCCCCTGGACAGGGAACACTGAAGCTTTCTTT. It encodes CASSPWTGNTEAFF. This rearrangement joins TRBV9 to TRBJ1-1; 7 nucleotides align to TRBD1. The germline V gene encodes CDR1 SGDLS and CDR2 YYNGEE. The trim removed 4 bases at V and 1 base at J, leaving 4 bases unmatched. The CDR3 contains 14 residues.

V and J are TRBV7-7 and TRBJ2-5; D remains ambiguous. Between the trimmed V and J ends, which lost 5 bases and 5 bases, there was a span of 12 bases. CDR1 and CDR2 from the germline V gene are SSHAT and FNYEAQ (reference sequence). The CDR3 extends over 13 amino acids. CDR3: CASSTNGLETQYF. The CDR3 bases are TGTGCCAGCAGCACCAACGGGCTCGAGACCCAGTACTTC.

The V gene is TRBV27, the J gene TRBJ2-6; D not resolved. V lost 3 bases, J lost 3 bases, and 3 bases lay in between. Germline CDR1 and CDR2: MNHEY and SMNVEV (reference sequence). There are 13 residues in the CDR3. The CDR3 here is CASSFFGANVLTF. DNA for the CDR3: TGTGCCAGCAGTTTCTTTGGGGCCAACGTCCTGACTTTC.

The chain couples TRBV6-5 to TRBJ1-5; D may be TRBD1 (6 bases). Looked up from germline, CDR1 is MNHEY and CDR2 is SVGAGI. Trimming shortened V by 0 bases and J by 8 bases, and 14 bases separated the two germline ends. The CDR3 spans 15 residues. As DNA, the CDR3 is TGTGCCAGCAGTTACTCGCGGACAGCTCTTGAGCCCCAGCATTTT. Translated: CASSYSRTALEPQHF.

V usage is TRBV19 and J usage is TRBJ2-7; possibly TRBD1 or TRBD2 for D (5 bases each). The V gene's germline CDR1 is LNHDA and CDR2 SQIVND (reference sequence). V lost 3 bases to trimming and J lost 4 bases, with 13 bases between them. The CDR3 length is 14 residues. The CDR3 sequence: CASSIWGGGYEQYF. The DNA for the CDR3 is TGTGCCAGTAGTATCTGGGGCGGCGGGTACGAGCAGTACTTC.

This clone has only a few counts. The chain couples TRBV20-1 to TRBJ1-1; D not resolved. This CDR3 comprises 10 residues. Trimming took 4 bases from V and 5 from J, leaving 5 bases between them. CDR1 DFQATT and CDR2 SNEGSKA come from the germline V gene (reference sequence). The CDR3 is CSATLTEAFF. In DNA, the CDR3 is TGCAGTGCTACTCTAACTGAAGCTTTCTTT.

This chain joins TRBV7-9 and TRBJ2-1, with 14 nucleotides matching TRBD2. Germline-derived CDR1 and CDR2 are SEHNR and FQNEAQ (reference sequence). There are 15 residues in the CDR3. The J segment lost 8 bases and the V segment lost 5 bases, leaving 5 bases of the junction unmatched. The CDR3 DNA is TGTGCCAGCAGCCCAAGGACTAGCGGGAGGTATGAGCAGTTCTTC. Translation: CASSPRTSGRYEQFF.

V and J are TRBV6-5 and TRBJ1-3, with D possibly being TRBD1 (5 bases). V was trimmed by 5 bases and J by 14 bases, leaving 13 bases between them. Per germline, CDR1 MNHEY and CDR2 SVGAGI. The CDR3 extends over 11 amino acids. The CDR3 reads CASSHGTQLYF. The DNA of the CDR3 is TGTGCCAGCAGTCACGGGACCCAACTATATTTT.

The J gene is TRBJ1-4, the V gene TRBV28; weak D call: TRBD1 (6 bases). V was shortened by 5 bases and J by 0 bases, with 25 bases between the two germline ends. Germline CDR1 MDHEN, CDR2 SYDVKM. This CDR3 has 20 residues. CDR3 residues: CASSPPPGVGDITTNEKLFF. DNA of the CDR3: TGTGCCAGCAGTCCACCGCCGGGAGTGGGGGACATCACAACTAATGAAAAACTGTTTTTT. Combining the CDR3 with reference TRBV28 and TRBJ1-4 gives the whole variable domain DVKVTQSSRYLVKRTGEKVFLECVQDMDHENMFWYRQDPGLGLRLIYFSYDVKMKEKGDIPEGYSVSREKKERFSLILESASTNQTSMYLCASSPPPGVGDITTNEKLFFGSGTQLSVL.

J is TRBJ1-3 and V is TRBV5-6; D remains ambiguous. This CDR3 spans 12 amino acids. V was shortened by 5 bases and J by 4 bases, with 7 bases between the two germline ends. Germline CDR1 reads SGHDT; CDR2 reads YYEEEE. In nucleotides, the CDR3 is TGTGCCAGCAGTGTCGACGGAAACACCATATATTTT. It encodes CASSVDGNTIYF. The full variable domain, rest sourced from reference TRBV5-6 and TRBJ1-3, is DAGVTQSPTHLIKTRGQQVTLRCSPKSGHDTVSWYQQALGQGPQFIFQYYEEEERQRGNFPDRFSGHQFPNYSSELNVNALLLGDSALYLCASSVDGNTIYFGEGSWLTVV.

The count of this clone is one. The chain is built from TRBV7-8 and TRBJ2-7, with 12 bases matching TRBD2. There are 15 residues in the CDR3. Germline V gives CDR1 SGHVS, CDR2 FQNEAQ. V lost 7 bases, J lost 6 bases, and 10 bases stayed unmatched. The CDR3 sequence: CASNPTASGRGEQYF. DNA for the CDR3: TGTGCCAGCAACCCTACAGCTAGCGGGAGGGGCGAGCAGTACTTC.

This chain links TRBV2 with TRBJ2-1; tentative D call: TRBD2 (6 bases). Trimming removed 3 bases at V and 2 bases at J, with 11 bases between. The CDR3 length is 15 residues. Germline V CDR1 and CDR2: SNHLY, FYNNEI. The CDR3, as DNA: TGTGCCAGCAGTGAGTGGAGGGGAGCCTACAATGAGCAGTTCTTC. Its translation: CASSEWRGAYNEQFF.

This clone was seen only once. The CDR3 is CASSQGNQETQYF. Here the CDR3 DNA reads TGTGCCAGCAGTCAGGGCAACCAAGAGACCCAGTACTTC. This rearrangement joins TRBV28 to TRBJ2-5, with a tentative D call TRBD1 (5 bases). Deletions cut 5 bases from V and 0 bases from J, with 7 bases between. The CDR3 is 13 residues long. CDR1 MDHEN and CDR2 SYDVKM come from the germline V gene.

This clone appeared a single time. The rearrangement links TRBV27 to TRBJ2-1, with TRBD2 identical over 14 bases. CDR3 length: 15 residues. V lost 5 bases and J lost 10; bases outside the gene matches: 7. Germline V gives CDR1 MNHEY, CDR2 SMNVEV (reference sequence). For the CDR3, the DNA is TGTGCCAGCAGTCCAGGACTAGCGGGAGGAAAGGAGCAGTTCTTC. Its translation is CASSPGLAGGKEQFF.

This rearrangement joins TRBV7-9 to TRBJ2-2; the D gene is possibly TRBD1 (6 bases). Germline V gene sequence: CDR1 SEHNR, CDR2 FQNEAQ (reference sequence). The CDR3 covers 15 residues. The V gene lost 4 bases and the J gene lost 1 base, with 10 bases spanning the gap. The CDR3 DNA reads TGTGCCAGCAGCTCCCGACAGGAGAACACCGGGGAGCTGTTTTTT. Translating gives CASSSRQENTGELFF.

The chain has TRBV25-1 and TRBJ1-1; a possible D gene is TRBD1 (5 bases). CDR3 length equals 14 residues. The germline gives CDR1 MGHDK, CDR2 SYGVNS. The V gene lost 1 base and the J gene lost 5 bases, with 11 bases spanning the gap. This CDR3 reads CASSESGGGTEAFF. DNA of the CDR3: TGTGCCAGCAGTGAATCGGGGGGTGGAACTGAAGCTTTCTTT.

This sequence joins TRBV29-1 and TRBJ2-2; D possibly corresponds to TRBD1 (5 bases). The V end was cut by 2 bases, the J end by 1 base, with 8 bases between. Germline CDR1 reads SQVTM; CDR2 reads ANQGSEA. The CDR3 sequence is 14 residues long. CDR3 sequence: CSVEQDKNTGELFF. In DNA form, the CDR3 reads TGCAGCGTTGAACAGGACAAGAACACCGGGGAGCTGTTTTTT.

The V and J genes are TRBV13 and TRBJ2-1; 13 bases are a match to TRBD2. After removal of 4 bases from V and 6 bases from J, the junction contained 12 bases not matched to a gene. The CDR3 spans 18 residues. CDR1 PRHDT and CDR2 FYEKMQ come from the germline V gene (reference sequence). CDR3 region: CASSWTLLRLAGGNEQFF. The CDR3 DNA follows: TGTGCCAGCAGCTGGACATTGCTTCGACTAGCGGGAGGCAATGAGCAGTTCTTC.

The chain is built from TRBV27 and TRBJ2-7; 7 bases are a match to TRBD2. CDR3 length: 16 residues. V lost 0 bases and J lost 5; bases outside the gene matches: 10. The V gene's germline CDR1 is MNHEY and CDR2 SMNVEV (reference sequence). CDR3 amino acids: CASSLSKGTTSHEQYF. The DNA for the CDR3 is TGTGCCAGCAGTTTATCGAAGGGGACTACATCCCACGAGCAGTACTTC.

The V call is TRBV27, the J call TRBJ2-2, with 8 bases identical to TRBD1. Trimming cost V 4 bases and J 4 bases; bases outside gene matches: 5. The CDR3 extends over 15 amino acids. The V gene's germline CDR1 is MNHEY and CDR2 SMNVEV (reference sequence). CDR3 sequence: CASSSGTGATGELFF. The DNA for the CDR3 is TGTGCCAGCAGTTCCGGGACAGGCGCCACCGGGGAGCTGTTTTTT.

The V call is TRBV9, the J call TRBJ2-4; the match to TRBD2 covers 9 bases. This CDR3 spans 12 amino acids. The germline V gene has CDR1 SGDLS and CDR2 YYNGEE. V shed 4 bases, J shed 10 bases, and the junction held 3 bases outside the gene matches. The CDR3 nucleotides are TGTGCCAGCAGCCCGGGACTAGCTATTCAGTACTTC. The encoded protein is CASSPGLAIQYF.